The T cell receptor (beta chain) described here comes from a study of blood T cells in healthy people across ages. This clonotype was counted once. This CDR3 contains 11 residues. The germline gives CDR1 MNHEY, CDR2 SVGAGI. V was cut by 10 bases and J by 1 base, with 4 bases left in between. Researchers isolated at least 6 million PBMCs per sample. A second roughly 6 to 11 cycle PCR used barcoded and J-beta primers. TCRdb fed the 5' RACE reads into MiXCR, producing one record per CDR3 protein. The repertoire has 660,000 or so distinct CDR3 sequences, roughly 53% of them found once; the top ten carry over 35%.

Material for sequencing was blood. The genes are TRBV6-5 and TRBJ2-2; no firm D call. The clonotype originates from a man aged 60-69 years in good health. CDR3 in amino acids: CATGNTGELFF. In DNA, the CDR3 is TGTGCCACAGGGAACACCGGGGAGCTGTTTTTT.